These 9 T cell receptor beta chains were all obtained from the same sample, sequenced in a study of cytomegalovirus exposure and HLA in healthy donors. Use of 60 Vbeta and 13 Jbeta primers characterized the PCR. The assay was immunoSEQ multiplex PCR, and TCRdb's table has in-frame clones only and misses some. The sample carries 40,000 to 45,000 clones, around 87% recorded once. Sequences were obtained from PBMCs. These receptors were collected from a woman aged 40 to 50 in good health and CMV-seropositive.

The chain joins TRBV14 to TRBJ1-6; weak D call: TRBD1 (6 bases). Germline assignment: CDR1 SGHDN and CDR2 FVKESK. Trimming cost V 0 bases and J 10 bases, with 13 bases left between them. The CDR3 has 15 amino acids. CDR3 sequence reads: CASSQDFRGRSPLHF. CDR3 coding DNA: TGTGCCAGCAGCCAAGATTTCAGGGGACGGTCACCCCTCCACTTT.

The genes are TRBV6-5 and TRBJ1-5, with D possibly TRBD1 on 5 matching bases. V was cut by 2 bases and J by 3 bases, with 11 bases left in between. The CDR3 loop spans 15 amino acids. Germline lookup yields CDR1 MNHEY and CDR2 SVGAGI. In nucleotides, the CDR3 is TGTGCCAGCAGTTACCGAGGCGGGGCCAATCAGCCCCAGCATTTT. Protein: CASSYRGGANQPQHF.

V usage is TRBV6-5 and J usage is TRBJ2-7; D possibly corresponds to TRBD2 (5 bases). From germline, CDR1 is MNHEY and CDR2 SVGAGI. Trimming took off 2 bases at V and 2 bases at J, with 16 bases between the two ends. The CDR3 covers 16 residues. The CDR3 DNA reads TGTGCCAGCAGTTACGGATCTAGCTCGGTAACCTACGAGCAGTACTTC. This translates into CASSYGSSSVTYEQYF.

The gene calls are TRBV6-5 and TRBJ2-7; D possibly corresponds to TRBD1 (6 bases). Germline values: CDR1 MNHEY, CDR2 SVGAGI. The CDR3 is 13 residues long. V shed 6 bases and J shed 8 bases, with 17 bases lying between them. CDR3 nucleotides: TGTGCCAGCAGCCACCCCACGACAGGCCAGCAGTACTTC. It specifies CASSHPTTGQQYF.

V is TRBV5-5 and J is TRBJ2-7; 8 bases line up with TRBD1. Germline V gives CDR1 SGHKS, CDR2 YYEKEE (reference sequence). This CDR3 is 14 amino acids long. J lost 6 bases, V lost 0 bases, and 5 bases had no gene match. The CDR3 bases are TGTGCCAGCAGCTTGGGACAGGGGATAGGCGAGCAGTACTTC. Residues: CASSLGQGIGEQYF.

The rearrangement links TRBV19 to TRBJ1-1; D uncertain. Trimming removed 3 bases at V and 1 base at J, with 9 bases between. The CDR3 loop spans 14 amino acids. Per germline, CDR1 LNHDA and CDR2 SQIVND (reference sequence). In DNA, the CDR3 is TGTGCCAGTAGTATTCAGGTGACGAACACTGAAGCTTTCTTT. This codes for CASSIQVTNTEAFF.

The rearrangement joins TRBV5-6 to TRBJ2-5; possibly TRBD1 for D (8 bases). In germline, CDR1 is SGHDT, CDR2 YYEEEE. Trimming cost V 4 bases and J 7 bases, with 17 bases left between them. This CDR3 comprises 14 residues. The CDR3 region has the DNA TGTGCCAGCAGCCCAGCGGGACAGGACGGGACCCAGTACTTC. Translating gives CASSPAGQDGTQYF.

The chain uses TRBV6-6 and TRBJ1-1, with D perhaps matching TRBD1 (6 bases). The length of the CDR3 is 15 residues. Trimming left V 7 bases short and J 3 bases short, with 18 bases between. Germline CDR1 is MNHNY and CDR2 is SVGAGI (reference sequence). The CDR3 DNA is TGTGCCAGCACTTTAGGGACACCAGGATACACTGAAGCTTTCTTT. Protein: CASTLGTPGYTEAFF.

This sequence joins TRBV10-2 and TRBJ2-2; 12 nucleotides line up with TRBD2. The CDR3 has 16 amino acids. The germline V gene has CDR1 WSHSY and CDR2 SAAADI. V shed 6 bases, J shed 3 bases, and the junction held 5 bases outside the gene matches. The CDR3, as DNA: TGCGCCAGCAGCGAGACTAGCGGGGGTCACACCGGGGAGCTGTTTTTT. Its translation is CASSETSGGHTGELFF.